This T cell receptor (beta chain) was observed in a study of T cells in localized non-small cell lung cancer. Study-wide findings and caveats: Uninvolved adjacent lung, not tumor, had the highest T cell clonality. Elevated blood T cell density was associated with longer overall survival. Appearances in adjacent lung were noted for a median around 55 of the top 100 tumor clones.

Trimming removed 6 bases from V and 5 bases from J; junction bases left unmatched: 11. The germline V gene encodes CDR1 MDHEN and CDR2 SYDVKM. CDR3 size: 16 residues. As for this clone: What it binds is not known. Distinct nucleotide sequences in the sample also encode this CDR3.

This table comes from immunoSEQ multiplex PCR, and its TCRdb copy is limited to in-frame clones, with some not included. Of 16,000 or so clones listed, around nine tenths were seen once; the top ten hold roughly 3.5%. This rearrangement joins TRBV28 to TRBJ2-5, with 11 bases that match TRBD2. The clonotype was recovered from a male donor older than 55 with stage II squamous cell lung carcinoma. The specimen was peripheral blood, collected before any cancer treatment. The CDR3, as DNA: TGTGCCAGCAGCCCGTATAGCGGGAGGGCCTGGGAGACCCAGTACTTC. Residues: CASSPYSGRAWETQYF.